Here is one TCR beta chain with its context. This CDR3 is built from 13 residues. The V gene lost 5 bases and the J gene lost 7 bases, with 9 bases spanning the gap. Germline CDR1 reads MNHEY; CDR2 reads SVGAGI. The data were obtained in a study of T cell changes during pregnancy in multiple sclerosis. Clones were read by immunoSEQ multiplex PCR, and TCRdb kept only the in-frame ones, dropping some. The sample has roughly 40,000 clones, just over 90% seen once. The source is a female donor in good health, enrolled as a control in a pregnancy study. Sample: CD4+ T cells from peripheral blood mononuclear cells, taken in the first trimester of pregnancy. The chain has TRBV6-5 and TRBJ1-6; D gene ambiguous. CDR3 protein: CASSAYLNSPLHF. CDR3 nucleotides: TGTGCCAGCAGTGCCTACTTGAATTCACCCCTCCACTTT.